The entry below gives a single TCR beta chain sequence along with its context. Per the study methods: Nucleated cell counts were estimated from reference gene primer amplification. Profiling relied on immunoSEQ multiplex PCR, and the TCRdb table lists in-frame clones only, not all of them. For V, J and clone size, that table is used; D and trimming come from the DNA. The table lists 80,000 or so clones, roughly four fifths of them singletons. This sample was included in a study of blood T cell repertoires in COVID-19. The wider study: Samples of COVID-19 (acute and convalescent) were obtained from the United States, Italy and Spain. PBMCs, B-cell-depleted T cells, or T cells were the source of the cDNA or gDNA that made up the material.

Trimming removed 3 bases from V and 1 base from J, with 10 bases in between. Germline CDR1 reads SGHRS; CDR2 reads YFSETQ. The CDR3 loop spans 14 amino acids. The specimen sequenced was peripheral blood. This chain links TRBV5-1 with TRBJ1-1, with unresolved D. The clonotype originates from a human donor in a cohort sampled during active COVID-19. The CDR3 here is CASSYSGENTEAFF. The CDR3 DNA reads TGCGCCAGCAGCTACAGCGGTGAGAACACTGAAGCTTTCTTT.